This T cell receptor beta chain was captured in a study of CD8+ T cells in alopecia areata. Overall study results and limits: The study found that many expanded lesional clones persisted in scalp and blood during tofacitinib. Sharing of TCR sequences between patients (possibly for HLA-related reasons) was less clear than in mice. Scalp samples also yield sequences from resident alphabeta T cells of normal skin.

With respect to this clone: The target antigen is unknown.

Stated treatment: oral pan-JAK inhibitor, 5-10 mg twice daily. The authors sorted CD4+ and CD8+ T cells from PBMCs. Sequencing relied on a cDNA template that was reverse transcribed from extracted RNA. The data were produced by immunoSEQ multiplex PCR, yet TCRdb's version contains in-frame clones alone and is incomplete. Of 80,000 to 95,000 clones listed, 44% are singletons. The sequencing used CD8+ T cells sorted from blood, collected at week 24, from a patient treated with tofacitinib. The sequence came from a human donor with alopecia areata.

CDR3 region: CASSHELWTSMAYNEQFF. DNA for the CDR3: TGCGCCAGCAGCCACGAATTGTGGACTAGCATGGCCTACAATGAGCAGTTCTTC. The V and J genes are TRBV4-1 and TRBJ2-1, with 8 bases identical to TRBD2. The trim removed 3 bases at V and 2 bases at J, leaving 12 bases unmatched. This CDR3 has 18 amino acids. The V gene's germline CDR1 is MGHRA and CDR2 YSYEKL.